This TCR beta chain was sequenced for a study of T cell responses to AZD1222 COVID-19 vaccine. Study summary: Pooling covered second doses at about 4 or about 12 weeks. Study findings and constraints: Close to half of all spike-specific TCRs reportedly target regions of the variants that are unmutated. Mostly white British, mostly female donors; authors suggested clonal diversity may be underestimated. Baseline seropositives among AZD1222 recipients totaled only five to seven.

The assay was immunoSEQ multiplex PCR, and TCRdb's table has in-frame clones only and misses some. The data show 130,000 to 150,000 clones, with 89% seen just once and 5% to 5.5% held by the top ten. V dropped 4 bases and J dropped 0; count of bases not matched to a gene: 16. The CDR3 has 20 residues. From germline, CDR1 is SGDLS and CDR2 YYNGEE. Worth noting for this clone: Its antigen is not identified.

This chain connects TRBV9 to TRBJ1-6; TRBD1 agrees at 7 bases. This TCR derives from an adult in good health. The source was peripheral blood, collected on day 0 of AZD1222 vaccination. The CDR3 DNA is TGTGCCAGCAGCCCCGACGCCGGGACAGCTAGGAGCTCCTATAATTCACCCCTCCACTTT. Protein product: CASSPDAGTARSSYNSPLHF.